The clone carrying this TCR beta chain was counted between two and nine times. Its target is not known. This entry is derived from a study of molecular identifiers for immune sequencing clone quantification. Study summary: In replicates, RNA from around 20,000 or 100,000 naive CD8 cells was divided five ways and four parts were sequenced.

Whole-study findings and limits: With a barcode shared among identical TCR molecules, highly expanded clone sizes could be underestimated.

Sorted inputs of about 20,000 to 1,000,000 cells, with 10%, 30% or 50% RNA, yielded naive CD8 libraries. When naive CD8 T cells were sorted, they were gated as CD8+CD4-CCR7+CD45RA+. Each CDR3 protein gets one entry after TCRdb re-called the PCR reads with MiXCR. The table includes about 510,000 distinct CDR3 sequences, roughly a fifth detected once. This CDR3 spans 15 amino acids. Germline V CDR1 and CDR2: SGDLS, YYNGEE. The V and J ends lost 4 bases and 5 bases respectively, with 18 bases between them. Sequenced material: naive CD8+ T cells from blood, with Jurkat cell RNA spiked in. Subset defined: FACS-sorted CD8+CD4-CCR7+CD45RA+ naive T cells. The chain combines TRBV9 with TRBJ1-1, with a possible D match to TRBD1 (5 bases). This receptor was identified in a human donor in good health. Some libraries in this study had Jurkat cell RNA spiked in. CDR3 in amino acids: CASSPETVEVTEAFF. The CDR3 DNA sequence: TGTGCCAGCAGCCCCGAGACAGTGGAGGTAACTGAAGCTTTCTTT.